This passage covers 16 T cell receptor beta chains from one sample sequenced in a study of T-cell memory formation after mild COVID-19. Using its own MiXCR run on the 5' RACE reads, TCRdb lists one record per CDR3 protein. The table shows approximately 300,000 distinct CDR3 sequences, with 15% to 20% occurring only once. The sample comprised PBMCs or a T cell subset sorted from them (not recorded which). The source of these receptors is a man younger than 30 who had mild COVID-19 (a few samples of this study predate the infection). Cell type and time point are not known.

J is TRBJ1-1 and V is TRBV29-1; tentatively, D is TRBD1 (5 bases). The CDR3 runs to 11 residues. Germline lookup yields CDR1 SQVTM and CDR2 ANQGSEA. The V end lost 7 bases, the J end lost 11 bases, and 17 bases lay between the germline ends. The CDR3 nucleotides are TGCAGCGGAGAGTTGGGGGTGCGTGCTTTCTTT. It yields the protein CSGELGVRAFF.

This clonotype came up many times. This chain connects TRBV9 to TRBJ1-5; D is unclear. This CDR3 has 15 amino acids. Per germline, CDR1 SGDLS and CDR2 YYNGEE. The V gene lost 0 bases and the J gene lost 7 bases, with 14 bases spanning the gap. In DNA form, the CDR3 reads TGTGCCAGCAGCGTAGCTCCGGGGATAGAACAGCCCCAGCATTTT. This encodes CASSVAPGIEQPQHF. The whole variable domain, filled in from reference TRBV9 and TRBJ1-5, reads DSGVTQTPKHLITATGQRVTLRCSPRSGDLSVYWYQQSLDQGLQFLIQYYNGEERAKGNILERFSAQQFPDLHSELNLSSLELGDSALYFCASSVAPGIEQPQHFGDGTRLSIL.

The chain uses TRBV12-3 or TRBV12-4 and TRBJ2-5, with D perhaps TRBD2 (5 bases). This CDR3 is 14 amino acids long. V dropped 5 bases and J dropped 6 bases, with 16 bases sitting between them. DNA for the CDR3: TGTGCCAGCAGTCCCTCCGGCCCCGGGAAGACCCAGTACTTC. This encodes CASSPSGPGKTQYF.

V gene TRBV7-9 combines with J gene TRBJ1-6; D possibly corresponds to TRBD1 (5 bases). Germline CDR1 reads SEHNR; CDR2 reads FQNEAQ (reference sequence). The CDR3 extends over 13 amino acids. V was shortened by 1 base and J by 10 bases, with 8 bases between the two germline ends. The CDR3 here is CASSLDRSSPLHF. The CDR3 DNA reads as TGTGCCAGCAGCTTAGACAGGTCCTCACCCCTCCACTTT.

This clonotype was found a few times. The rearrangement joins TRBV4-1 to TRBJ2-3, with 7 bases that match TRBD2. The length of the CDR3 is 15 residues. Germline values: CDR1 MGHRA, CDR2 YSYEKL. Unmatched junction bases numbered 5, after V lost 1 base and J lost 4 bases. CDR3: CASSQGLAKADTQYF. The CDR3 DNA reads as TGCGCCAGCAGCCAAGGACTAGCCAAGGCAGATACGCAGTATTTT.

Only a few counts were recorded for this clonotype. V and J are TRBV7-7 and TRBJ2-1; the match to TRBD2 covers 7 bases. Per germline, CDR1 SSHAT and CDR2 FNYEAQ (reference sequence). The CDR3 is 14 amino acids. The J segment lost 7 bases and the V segment lost 5 bases, leaving 8 bases of the junction unmatched. The DNA for the CDR3 is TGTGCCAGCAGCCGGGCGGGCGGGGGTAATGAGCAGTTCTTC. Translated, it gives CASSRAGGGNEQFF.

This clonotype occurred a few times. This rearrangement joins TRBV4-2 to TRBJ1-1; D is perhaps TRBD1 (5 bases). The germline V gene encodes CDR1 LGHNA and CDR2 YNFKEQ. This CDR3 contains 15 residues. Trimming stripped 0 bases from V and 4 bases from J, with 12 bases between. CDR3 sequence: CASSQEGGGSTEAFF. CDR3 in DNA: TGTGCCAGCAGCCAAGAAGGCGGGGGTAGCACTGAAGCTTTCTTT.

The chain links TRBV20-1 to TRBJ2-1, with D possibly being TRBD2 (6 bases). The germline V and J ends were trimmed by 4 bases and 8 bases, with 12 bases remaining between them. This CDR3 has 12 amino acids. CDR1 DFQATT and CDR2 SNEGSKA come from the germline V gene (reference sequence). The CDR3 nucleotides are TGCAGTGCTACAGCGACTAGGGATGAGCAGTTCTTC. It encodes CSATATRDEQFF.

This chain links TRBV29-1 with TRBJ2-7, with D perhaps given as TRBD1 or TRBD2 (5 bases each). CDR1 and CDR2 from the germline V gene are SQVTM and ANQGSEA. V shed 3 bases and J shed 5 bases, with 20 bases lying between them. The CDR3 has 15 amino acids. CDR3 residues: CSVDYWGRGSNEQYF. The CDR3 nucleotides are TGCAGCGTTGATTACTGGGGACGGGGCTCGAACGAGCAGTACTTC.

This clonotype was seen many times. The chain links TRBV7-9 to TRBJ1-1; D gene unclear. Trimming shortened V by 2 bases and J by 4 bases, and 8 bases separated the two germline ends. The CDR3 totals 13 residues. Germline loops: CDR1 SEHNR, CDR2 FQNEAQ (reference sequence). CDR3 bases: TGTGCCAGCAGCTTACAGGTTGGCACTGAAGCTTTCTTT. Its translation: CASSLQVGTEAFF.

The chain is built from TRBV6-2 or TRBV6-3 and TRBJ2-7; TRBD2 aligns across 10 bases. The germline CDR1 and CDR2 sequences are MNHEY and SVGEGT. The CDR3 is 15 residues long. V dropped 5 bases and J dropped 2; count of bases not matched to a gene: 6. CDR3 loop: CASSHPSGGAYEQYF. Here the CDR3 DNA reads TGTGCCAGCAGTCACCCCAGCGGGGGGGCCTACGAGCAGTACTTC.

This clonotype has only a few counts. The CDR3 here is CASSGGTASNTEAFF. The CDR3 bases are TGTGCCAGCAGCGGGGGGACAGCATCGAACACTGAAGCTTTCTTT. V gene TRBV9 combines with J gene TRBJ1-1, with 7 bases lining up with TRBD1. V lost 3 bases and J lost 1; bases outside the gene matches: 6. CDR3 length: 15 residues. Germline V gives CDR1 SGDLS, CDR2 YYNGEE.

This clonotype was counted only a few times. The CDR3 DNA reads as TGTGCCAGCAGCGTAAACGGGGGGCCAGATACGCAGTATTTT. Protein product: CASSVNGGPDTQYF. This chain connects TRBV7-3 to TRBJ2-3, with D possibly matching TRBD2 (7 bases). The germline gives CDR1 SGHTA, CDR2 FQGTGA. The germline V and J ends were trimmed by 5 bases and 4 bases, with 13 bases remaining between them. The CDR3 consists of 14 residues.

This clonotype was counted only a few times. The chain has TRBV7-2 and TRBJ2-1; D is ambiguous. CDR3 size: 14 residues. Trimming stripped 2 bases from V and 5 bases from J, with 10 bases between. Germline assignment: CDR1 SGHTA and CDR2 FQGNSA. The CDR3 sequence is CASSLTLSNNEQFF. CDR3 DNA sequence: TGTGCCAGCAGCTTAACCCTGAGTAACAATGAGCAGTTCTTC.

This clonotype was recorded a few times. The chain recombines TRBV5-5 with TRBJ2-7; 9 nucleotides agree with TRBD1. Germline V gene lookup returns CDR1 SGHKS and CDR2 YYEKEE (reference sequence). The CDR3 consists of 14 residues. V gave up 2 bases and J gave up 7 bases; unmatched junction bases: 7. The CDR3 DNA is TGTGCCAGCAGCTTACTACAGGGGGCGAGTGAGCAGTACTTC. Translated: CASSLLQGASEQYF.

This clonotype was recorded a few times. The rearrangement uses TRBV6-5 and TRBJ2-1; D is unresolved. Trimming removed 0 bases from V and 5 bases from J, with 5 bases in between. This CDR3 comprises 13 residues. The germline V gene encodes CDR1 MNHEY and CDR2 SVGAGI. This CDR3 reads CASSYSVDNEQFF. The CDR3 DNA follows: TGTGCCAGCAGTTACTCCGTCGACAATGAGCAGTTCTTC.